This T cell receptor beta chain was sequenced in a study of blood T cell repertoires in COVID-19. Study-wide context: Samples of COVID-19 (acute and convalescent) were obtained from the United States, Italy and Spain.

Trimming removed 7 bases from V and 1 base from J, with 14 bases in between. CDR1 MNHEY and CDR2 SVGAGI come from the germline V gene. The CDR3 runs to 15 residues. Methods used by the authors: Counts of nucleated cells, estimated from reference gene primer amplification, were obtained. Clones were sequenced by immunoSEQ multiplex PCR, and TCRdb holds only the in-frame ones, with some missing. D and trimming come from the DNA, and the V and J calls and clone size come from that table. The sample lists 100,000 to 150,000 clones, around 88% occurring once. Seattle's enrolled individuals joined amid active infection and were then monitored longitudinally.

The TCR originated in a man in his 60s with COVID-19, enrolled during active disease. The sequenced material came from peripheral blood. The V and J genes are TRBV6-5 and TRBJ1-5, with D possibly being TRBD1 (5 bases). The CDR3 DNA reads TGTGCCAGCAAGGCATTCAGGGCGAGCAATCAGCCCCAGCATTTT. This translates into CASKAFRASNQPQHF.